The clone carrying this T cell receptor beta chain was seen ten or more times. This CDR3 contains 14 residues. Germline assignment: CDR1 LGHNA and CDR2 YSLEER. Between the trimmed V and J ends, which lost 0 bases and 6 bases, there was a span of 10 bases. A library of TCRbeta sequences, prepared with unique molecular identifiers, was generated. TCRdb used MiXCR to reprocess the PCR reads, holding one entry per CDR3 protein. The sample includes about 610,000 distinct CDR3 sequences, over 9.5% seen only once; the top ten take less than 5%. These data are taken from a study of T-cell reconstitution after alpha-beta-depleted transplantation in children.

The sequences come from PBMCs from the stem cell graft donor, collected from the stem cell graft. The TCR originated in a human donor who donated a stem cell graft to a child with acute myeloid leukemia. The genes are TRBV4-3 and TRBJ2-3; D is unclear. CDR3 region: CASSQDLSGDTQYF. The CDR3 coding sequence is TGCGCCAGCAGCCAAGATCTGTCCGGGGATACGCAGTATTTT.